This T cell receptor beta chain was retrieved from a study of cytomegalovirus exposure and HLA in healthy donors. PCR was performed using 60 Vbeta and 13 Jbeta primers. Clones were sequenced by immunoSEQ multiplex PCR, and TCRdb holds only the in-frame ones, with some missing. The table lists about 200,000 clones, about 82% of them singletons. This clone showed up just a few times. Antigen unknown. Study-wide results and limits: HLA alleles showed associations with 15,000 to 20,000 TCR beta sequences in a later analysis, at a 0.05 false discovery rate. An analysis done earlier found most TCR beta V segments productive about 87% or about 30% of the time.

The CDR3 is made up of 13 amino acids. The ends were cut back, 3 bases at V and 1 base at J, with 6 bases in the middle. Germline assignment: CDR1 MNHNS and CDR2 SASEGT. Each donor was healthy, and each was a bone marrow donor. The sequence derives from a man aged 25 to 45 in good health and CMV-seronegative. Sequenced: PBMCs. The genes are TRBV6-1 and TRBJ1-1; D is ambiguous. This chain's CDR3 is CASSERRNTEAFF. The CDR3 DNA is TGTGCCAGCAGTGAGAGGAGGAACACTGAAGCTTTCTTT.